The rows below give T cell receptor beta chains drawn from one sample of a study of cytomegalovirus exposure and HLA in healthy donors. The assay was immunoSEQ multiplex PCR, and TCRdb's table has in-frame clones only and misses some. The table lists 150,000 to 200,000 clones, approximately 82% of them singletons, with around 6% in the top ten. Sequences were obtained from PBMCs. These receptors were taken from a man aged 45-65 years in good health and CMV-seropositive. The CDR3 runs from the conserved cysteine through the conserved F or W. D genes are given only for firm matches. Clone size is shown for a subset of rows, as once, few, many or a class of expanded clone.

CDR3 length,J gene,V gene,D gene,clone size,CDR3 protein,CDR3 DNA
17,TRBJ1-5,TRBV6-1,-,-,CASSGATGIGSNQPQHF,TGTGCCAGCAGTGGGGCGACGGGAATTGGTAGCAATCAGCCCCAGCATTTT
16,TRBJ2-5,TRBV9,-,once,CASSVARGGGTETQYF,TGTGCCAGCAGCGTAGCACGGGGTGGGGGCACGGAGACCCAGTACTTC
14,TRBJ1-4,TRBV5-1,TRBD1,-,CASGAGQGMEKLFF,TGCGCCAGCGGTGCGGGACAGGGTATGGAAAAACTGTTTTTT
14,TRBJ2-2,TRBV4-1,-,-,CASSHAEGTGELFF,TGCGCCAGCAGCCATGCAGAGGGTACCGGGGAGCTGTTTTTT
15,TRBJ1-2,TRBV19,-,-,CASSLDSLLNYGYTF,TGTGCCAGTAGTTTGGACAGCCTTCTTAACTATGGCTACACCTTC
19,TRBJ2-2,TRBV2,TRBD2,-,CASSELVAGGPGRAGELFF,TGTGCCAGCAGTGAGCTAGTAGCGGGAGGGCCTGGTAGAGCCGGGGAGCTGTTTTTT
13,TRBJ1-4,TRBV2,-,-,CASSYATNEKLFF,TGTGCCAGCAGTTATGCAACTAATGAAAAACTGTTTTTT
15,TRBJ2-2,TRBV28,-,-,CASRLSGEGAGELFF,TGTGCCAGCAGGTTATCAGGGGAGGGAGCTGGGGAGCTGTTTTTT
15,TRBJ2-5,TRBV4-1,-,-,CASSQGGATAETQYF,TGCGCCAGCAGCCAAGGGGGAGCGACTGCCGAGACCCAGTACTTC
13,TRBJ1-2,TRBV29-1,-,few,CSVEDPRGYGYTF,TGCAGCGTTGAAGATCCACGGGGCTATGGCTACACCTTC
15,TRBJ1-5,TRBV12-5,-,-,CASGFSGSGNQPQHF,TGTGCTAGTGGTTTTTCAGGATCGGGCAATCAGCCCCAGCATTTT
16,TRBJ2-5,TRBV25-1,-,-,CASSELGGEVQETQYF,TGTGCCAGCAGTGAATTGGGCGGGGAGGTTCAAGAGACCCAGTACTTC
13,TRBJ2-7,TRBV29-1,TRBD1,-,CSVTGTGVYEQYF,TGCAGCGTCACCGGGACAGGGGTCTACGAGCAGTACTTC
12,TRBJ2-1,TRBV18,-,once,CASSPNLAEQFF,TGTGCCAGCTCACCAAATCTAGCGGAGCAGTTCTTC
13,TRBJ1-3,TRBV19,-,-,CASTQGYGNTIYF,TGTGCCAGTACGCAGGGTTACGGAAACACCATATATTTT
15,TRBJ2-1,TRBV11-2,TRBD2,once,CASSRRTSDYNEQFF,TGTGCCAGCAGCAGACGGACTAGCGACTACAATGAGCAGTTCTTC
11,TRBJ2-7,TRBV9,-,-,CASSSLYGQYF,TGTGCCAGCAGCTCCCTCTACGGGCAGTACTTC
14,TRBJ2-1,TRBV10-3,-,-,CAISEGGRRDEQFF,TGTGCCATCAGTGAGGGGGGGAGAAGGGATGAGCAGTTCTTC
14,TRBJ1-3,TRBV4-1,-,-,CASSPEGGRNTIYF,TGCGCCAGCAGCCCCGAGGGGGGGAGAAACACCATATATTTT
13,TRBJ2-1,TRBV9,-,-,CASSETPYNEQFF,TGTGCCAGCAGCGAGACACCCTACAATGAGCAGTTCTTC
14,TRBJ2-2,TRBV27,-,few,CASSFSTNTGELFF,TGTGCCAGCAGTTTTAGTACGAACACCGGGGAGCTGTTTTTT
19,TRBJ1-2,TRBV21-1,-,-,CASSRIFSPDRAVNYGYTF,TGTGCCAGCAGCCGCATCTTTAGCCCGGACAGGGCGGTCAACTATGGCTACACCTTC
14,TRBJ2-1,TRBV11-2,TRBD2,-,CASSSLAGYNEQFF,TGTGCCAGCAGCTCACTAGCGGGGTACAATGAGCAGTTCTTC
13,TRBJ2-7,TRBV7-8,TRBD1,-,CASSLGQGVEQYF,TGTGCCAGCAGCCTAGGACAGGGCGTCGAGCAGTACTTC
15,TRBJ2-2,TRBV7-8,TRBD1,-,CASSAPTGVAGELFF,TGTGCCAGCAGCGCCCCCACAGGGGTCGCCGGGGAGCTGTTTTTT
15,TRBJ1-1,TRBV18,TRBD1,-,CASSAWTGLNTEAFF,TGTGCCAGCTCAGCGTGGACAGGGTTGAACACTGAAGCTTTCTTT
16,TRBJ2-3,TRBV29-1,TRBD2,-,CSVESRRGLAGDTQYF,TGCAGCGTTGAGAGTAGGAGGGGACTAGCGGGTGATACGCAGTATTTT
13,TRBJ1-5,TRBV7-9,-,-,CASSLREDQPQHF,TGTGCCAGCAGCTTAAGGGAGGATCAGCCCCAGCATTTT
15,TRBJ2-1,TRBV18,TRBD2,-,CASSPGSGGNNEQFF,TGTGCCAGCTCACCTGGGAGCGGGGGAAATAATGAGCAGTTCTTC
15,TRBJ2-7,TRBV28,TRBD1,-,CASSLRQGNSYEQYF,TGTGCCAGCAGTTTACGACAGGGTAACTCCTACGAGCAGTACTTC
17,TRBJ1-5,TRBV19,TRBD1,-,CASSASGTGYSNQPQHF,TGTGCCAGTAGTGCTTCCGGGACAGGCTATAGCAATCAGCCCCAGCATTTT
13,TRBJ2-7,TRBV10-3,-,-,CAISDVSSYEQYF,TGTGCCATCAGTGATGTCAGTTCCTACGAGCAGTACTTC
14,TRBJ2-3,TRBV5-1,-,once,CASSQPVSTDTQYF,TGCGCCAGCAGCCAACCGGTTAGCACAGATACGCAGTATTTT
15,TRBJ1-2,TRBV28,-,-,CASSLLPGAGYGYTF,TGTGCCAGCAGTTTATTACCAGGGGCCGGCTATGGCTACACCTTC
16,TRBJ2-2,TRBV7-6,TRBD1,-,CASSSTGAINTGELFF,TGTGCCAGCAGCTCGACAGGGGCCATCAACACCGGGGAGCTGTTTTTT
14,TRBJ2-3,TRBV19,TRBD2,-,CASSALASTDTQYF,TGTGCCAGTAGTGCACTAGCGAGCACAGATACGCAGTATTTT
13,TRBJ1-1,TRBV29-1,-,few,CSAEGGLNTEAFF,TGCAGCGCCGAGGGCGGCTTGAACACTGAAGCTTTCTTT
15,TRBJ2-2,TRBV11-1,-,once,CASSLEGLFTGELFF,TGTGCCAGCAGCTTAGAGGGGTTATTCACCGGGGAGCTGTTTTTT
16,TRBJ2-3,TRBV14,-,-,CASSQKISVWSDTQYF,TGTGCCAGCAGCCAAAAGATCAGCGTGTGGTCAGATACGCAGTATTTT
15,TRBJ2-5,TRBV9,-,-,CASSVTRTGKETQYF,TGTGCCAGCAGCGTCACTAGGACCGGGAAAGAGACCCAGTACTTC
15,TRBJ1-5,TRBV19,-,few,CASSIPRERNQPQHF,TGTGCCAGTAGTATTCCCAGGGAACGCAATCAGCCCCAGCATTTT
13,TRBJ2-3,TRBV7-6,-,-,CASSSPVTDTQYF,TGTGCCAGCAGCTCCCCTGTTACAGATACGCAGTATTTT
20,TRBJ1-1,TRBV2,TRBD1,-,CASTAGTGLFMLAMNTEAFF,TGTGCCAGCACGGCCGGGACAGGGCTTTTTATGTTGGCGATGAACACTGAAGCTTTCTTT
19,TRBJ1-1,TRBV21-1,-,-,CASSKVGSSQGHYDTEAFF,TGTGCCAGCAGCAAGGTAGGATCGTCGCAGGGGCACTACGACACTGAAGCTTTCTTT
17,TRBJ2-1,TRBV5-1,TRBD2,once,CASSLQVSSGRYGEQFF,TGCGCCAGCAGCTTGCAGGTGTCTAGCGGGAGGTACGGTGAGCAGTTCTTC
17,TRBJ2-1,TRBV11-2,-,-,CASSLHLETFSYNEQFF,TGTGCCAGCAGCTTACATCTGGAGACTTTCTCCTACAATGAGCAGTTCTTC
15,TRBJ2-2,TRBV18,TRBD1,few,CASSPGTGRTGELFF,TGTGCCAGCTCACCCGGGACAGGGAGGACCGGGGAGCTGTTTTTT
12,TRBJ1-2,TRBV4-1,-,-,CASSQEEGGYTF,TGCGCCAGCAGCCAAGAGGAGGGTGGCTACACCTTC
13,TRBJ2-3,TRBV7-9,-,-,CASVAPSTDTQYF,TGTGCCAGCGTTGCGCCTAGCACAGATACGCAGTATTTT
15,TRBJ1-4,TRBV7-2,TRBD1,-,CASSLDGTGFEKLFF,TGTGCCAGCAGCTTAGATGGGACAGGGTTTGAAAAACTGTTTTTT
13,TRBJ2-1,TRBV5-4,-,-,CASSPAYPGEQFF,TGTGCCAGCAGCCCAGCCTACCCAGGTGAGCAGTTCTTC
14,TRBJ1-5,TRBV7-8,-,-,CASSLYNSNQPQHF,TGTGCCAGCAGCTTGTATAATAGCAATCAGCCCCAGCATTTT
15,TRBJ1-4,TRBV10-3,-,-,CAISESAQTNEKLFF,TGTGCCATCAGTGAGTCGGCACAGACTAATGAAAAACTGTTTTTT
14,TRBJ1-1,TRBV6-5,TRBD1,-,CASSPYRGVTEAFF,TGTGCCAGCAGTCCTTACAGGGGTGTGACTGAAGCTTTCTTT
15,TRBJ1-1,TRBV19,TRBD1,-,CASLPGQGKNTEAFF,TGTGCCAGCCTACCGGGACAGGGAAAGAACACTGAAGCTTTCTTT
15,TRBJ2-5,TRBV5-6,TRBD1,-,CASNPTDRFQETQYF,TGTGCCAGCAACCCTACGGACAGGTTCCAAGAGACCCAGTACTTC
15,TRBJ2-3,TRBV5-4,TRBD2,-,CASSLLAGPTDTQYF,TGTGCCAGCAGCTTACTAGCGGGCCCCACAGATACGCAGTATTTT
15,TRBJ1-1,TRBV18,TRBD1,-,CASSLGRGQGTEAFF,TGTGCCAGCTCACTGGGAAGGGGGCAGGGCACTGAAGCTTTCTTT